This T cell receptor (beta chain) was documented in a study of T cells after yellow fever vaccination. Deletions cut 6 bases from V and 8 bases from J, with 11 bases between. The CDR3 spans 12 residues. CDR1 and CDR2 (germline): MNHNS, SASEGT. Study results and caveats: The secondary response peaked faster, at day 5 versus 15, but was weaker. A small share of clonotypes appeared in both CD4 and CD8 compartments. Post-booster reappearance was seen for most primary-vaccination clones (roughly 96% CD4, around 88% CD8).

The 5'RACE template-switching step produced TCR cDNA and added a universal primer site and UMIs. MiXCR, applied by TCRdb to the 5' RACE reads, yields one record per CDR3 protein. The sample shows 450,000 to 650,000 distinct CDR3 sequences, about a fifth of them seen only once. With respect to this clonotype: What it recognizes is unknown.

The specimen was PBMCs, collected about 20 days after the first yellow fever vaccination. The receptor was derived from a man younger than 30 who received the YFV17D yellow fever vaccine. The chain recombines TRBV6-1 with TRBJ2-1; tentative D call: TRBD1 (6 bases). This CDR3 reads CASRMNRDEQFF. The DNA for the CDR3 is TGTGCCAGCAGGATGAACAGGGATGAGCAGTTCTTC.